The clone carrying this T cell receptor beta chain was picked up one time. This record belongs to a study of cytomegalovirus exposure and HLA in healthy donors. Trimming took off 5 bases at V and 1 base at J, with 14 bases between the two ends. CDR3 size: 15 residues. In germline, CDR1 is MNHEY, CDR2 SVGAGI. TCRdb's table, derived via immunoSEQ multiplex PCR, lists solely in-frame clones and lacks some. The repertoire consists of around 300,000 clones, with about nine tenths occurring once and the leading ten covering approximately 1.1%. The J gene is TRBJ1-1, the V gene TRBV6-5; D perhaps matches TRBD1 (5 bases). The sequence was collected from a woman in her 30s in good health and CMV-seropositive. The sequencing input was PBMCs. The CDR3 loop reads CASSGRRQQNTEAFF. CDR3 in DNA: TGTGCCAGCAGTGGGCGTCGACAGCAGAACACTGAAGCTTTCTTT.